The 8 T cell receptor beta chains listed next were all sequenced from one sample in a study of regulatory T cells in long-lasting Graves disease (dated by TCRdb to the early 2020s). Library preparation used multiplex PCR. The reads were generated on an Illumina HiSeq 4000. CDR3 regions were amplified by Arm-PCR with iRepertoire HTBI primers to construct TCR beta libraries. The raw public reads went through TCRdb reprocessing: fastp at Q25, MiXCR clone calling, in-frame beta chains kept. Rows are combined by CDR3 protein, so each entry shows the most common genes and DNA. The sample table contains 400,000 to 500,000 distinct CDR3 sequences; only one count was recorded for around 21% of them. In total, the top ten clones hold over 7.5% of the sample. The time point label, as the study defines it: persistent/refractory GD, antithyroid drugs over 5 years with positive TRAb. For both TCR sequencing and RNA sequencing, RNA was extracted from PBMCs in TRIzol.

Here the sequenced sample was peripheral blood mononuclear cells (PBMCs), taken when the disease was refractory, from a patient treated with antithyroid drugs. The receptors were sampled from a female donor with Graves disease.

This clonotype came up a few times. J is TRBJ2-7 and V is TRBV13, with 13 bases aligning to TRBD2. V gave up 4 bases and J gave up 3 bases; unmatched junction bases: 18. CDR3 length: 20 amino acids. The V gene's germline CDR1 is PRHDT and CDR2 FYEKMQ (reference sequence). CDR3 amino acids: CASSSTRDRWTSGSYYEQYF. The CDR3 DNA follows: TGTGCCAGCAGCTCTACCCGGGACAGGTGGACTAGCGGGAGCTACTACGAGCAGTACTTC. The full variable domain, in which reference TRBV13 and TRBJ2-7 provide the parts outside the CDR3, is AAGVIQSPRHLIKEKRETATLKCYPIPRHDTVYWYQQGPGQDPQFLISFYEKMQSDKGSIPDRFSAQQFSDYHSELNMSSLELGDSALYFCASSSTRDRWTSGSYYEQYFGPGTRLTVT.

The chain couples TRBV7-9 to TRBJ1-1, with TRBD1 matching 9 bases. With V trimmed by 4 bases and J by 5 bases, 5 bases remained unmatched. The CDR3 has 14 residues. The germline V gene encodes CDR1 SEHNR and CDR2 FQNEAQ (reference sequence). The CDR3: CASSSQQGATEAFF. The CDR3 DNA reads TGTGCCAGCAGCTCGCAACAGGGGGCGACTGAAGCTTTCTTT.

This clonotype was observed a few times. The chain uses TRBV5-6 and TRBJ1-2; tentatively, D is TRBD1 (5 bases). Germline V gene data show CDR1 as SGHDT and CDR2 as YYEEEE. The CDR3 is 14 amino acids. Trimming removed 4 bases at V and 1 base at J, with 11 bases between. DNA for the CDR3: TGTGCCAGCAGCCGCGGACAATTTAACTATGGCTACACCTTC. Translated, it gives CASSRGQFNYGYTF.

The genes are TRBV28 and TRBJ1-4; D is uncertain. Looked up from germline, CDR1 is MDHEN and CDR2 is SYDVKM. The V and J ends lost 3 bases and 10 bases respectively, with 18 bases between them. The CDR3 loop spans 15 amino acids. CDR3 sequence: CASSFSHGFIGKLFF. The CDR3 nucleotides are TGTGCCAGCAGTTTCTCCCACGGGTTCATCGGAAAACTGTTTTTT.

J is TRBJ2-5 and V is TRBV15; TRBD1 is a possible D gene (6 bases). This CDR3 region has 13 residues. Trimming shortened V by 3 bases and J by 3 bases, and 8 bases separated the two germline ends. Germline loops: CDR1 LNHNV, CDR2 YYDKDF (reference sequence). The CDR3 nucleotides are TGTGCCACCAGCAGTTACAGGGAAGAGACCCAGTACTTC. Amino acid sequence: CATSSYREETQYF.

This clonotype was counted many times. This chain joins TRBV6-1 and TRBJ1-5; D is unclear. V dropped 1 base and J dropped 1 base, with 5 bases sitting between them. CDR3 size: 14 residues. Germline CDR1 MNHNS, CDR2 SASEGT. CDR3 DNA: TGTGCCAGCAGTGAAGTACTGAGCAATCAGCCCCAGCATTTT. Translating it yields CASSEVLSNQPQHF.

This clonotype was counted many times. CDR3 nucleotides: TGTGCCAGCATCCCGGGACAGGGAAACTATGGCTACACCTTC. This codes for CASIPGQGNYGYTF. V gene TRBV2 combines with J gene TRBJ1-2; 9 bases are a match to TRBD1. After removal of 7 bases from V and 2 bases from J, the junction contained 5 bases not matched to a gene. The CDR3 is 14 amino acids. Germline loops: CDR1 SNHLY, CDR2 FYNNEI. Full variable domain (outside the CDR3, taken from reference TRBV2 and TRBJ1-2): EPEVTQTPSHQVTQMGQEVILRCVPISNHLYFYWYRQILGQKVEFLVSFYNNEISEKSEIFDDQFSVERPDGSNFTLKIRSTKLEDSAMYFCASIPGQGNYGYTFGSGTRLTVV.

This clonotype has more than one count but fewer than ten. The V gene is TRBV27, the J gene TRBJ2-7; the match to TRBD2 covers 11 bases. The length of the CDR3 is 22 residues. The junction had 30 bases not matched to a gene; V was cut back by 4 bases and J by 7 bases. Per the germline V gene, CDR1 is MNHEY and CDR2 is SMNVEV (reference sequence). CDR3 in amino acids: CASSSQPPSLLAGALGVVEQYF. The CDR3 DNA follows: TGTGCCAGCAGTTCCCAGCCCCCCTCCTTACTAGCGGGAGCCCTAGGTGTTGTGGAGCAGTACTTC.